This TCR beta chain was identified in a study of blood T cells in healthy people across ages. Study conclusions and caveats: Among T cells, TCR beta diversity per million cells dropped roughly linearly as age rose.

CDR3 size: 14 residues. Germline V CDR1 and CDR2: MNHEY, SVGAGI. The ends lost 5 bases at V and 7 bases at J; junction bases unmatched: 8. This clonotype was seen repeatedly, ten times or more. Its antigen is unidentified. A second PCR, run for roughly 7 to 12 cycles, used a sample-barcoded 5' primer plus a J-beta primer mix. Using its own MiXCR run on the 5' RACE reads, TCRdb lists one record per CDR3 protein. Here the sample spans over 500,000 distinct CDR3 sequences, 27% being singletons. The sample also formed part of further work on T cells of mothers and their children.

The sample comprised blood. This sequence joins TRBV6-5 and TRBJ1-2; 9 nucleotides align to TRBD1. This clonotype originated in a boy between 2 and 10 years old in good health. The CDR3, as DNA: TGTGCCAGCAGTGGCACTACAGGGGGCGGTGGCTACACCTTC. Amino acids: CASSGTTGGGGYTF.